The 31 T cell receptor beta chains given below trace back to one sample, sequenced in a study of T cells in Graves' hyperthyroidism and ophthalmopathy. RNA transcripts gave rise to amplified TCR beta CDR3 regions. RT-PCR in the first round (using the HTBI primer set) targeted the TCR CDR3. TCRdb analysed the multiplex PCR reads with MiXCR anew, one entry per CDR3 protein. There are 600,000 to 700,000 distinct CDR3 sequences in the sample; just under 45% occur only once, and roughly 7.2% lies in the top ten. The sequenced sample consisted of peripheral blood or thyroid tissue (not recorded which). Receptors were obtained from an adult man with Graves' disease, either hyperthyroidism or ophthalmopathy (not recorded which).

In this sample, this clonotype turned up a few times. This chain joins TRBV20-1 and TRBJ1-1, with D hard to call. V lost 7 bases and J lost 8, with 11 bases in between. The CDR3 is made up of 10 amino acids. Germline V gene lookup returns CDR1 DFQATT and CDR2 SNEGSKA (reference sequence). The CDR3 nucleotides read TGCAGTGTCAGCCCGGGGGAAGCTTTCTTT. The encoded protein is CSVSPGEAFF.

This clonotype was counted many times. V gene TRBV29-1 combines with J gene TRBJ2-7; the match to TRBD2 covers 11 bases. The CDR3 has 15 residues. Losses at the gene ends were 6 bases for V and 2 bases for J; bases not matched to a gene: 9. CDR1 is SQVTM and CDR2 is ANQGSEA in the germline V gene. CDR3 coding DNA: TGCAGCGTGGGGACAACTAGCGGGAGTACCTACGAGCAGTACTTC. Residues: CSVGTTSGSTYEQYF.

V and J are TRBV15 and TRBJ2-7, with TRBD2 identical over 8 bases. The CDR3 has 17 residues. Germline CDR1 reads LNHNV; CDR2 reads YYDKDF (reference sequence). J was trimmed by 2 bases and V by 3 bases; bases with no gene match: 12. The DNA for the CDR3 is TGTGCCACCAGCAGCTCAACTAGCGGAACCTACCCCTACGAGCAGTACTTC. It yields the protein CATSSSTSGTYPYEQYF. The full variable domain, rest sourced from reference TRBV15 and TRBJ2-7, is DAMVIQNPRYQVTQFGKPVTLSCSQTLNHNVMYWYQQKSSQAPKLLFHYYDKDFNNEADTPDNFQSRRPNTSFCFLDIRSPGLGDTAMYLCATSSSTSGTYPYEQYFGPGTRLTVT.

J is TRBJ2-7 and V is TRBV20-1, with D perhaps TRBD2 (7 bases). V was shortened by 3 bases and J by 5 bases, with 14 bases between the two germline ends. There are 13 residues in the CDR3. In germline, CDR1 is DFQATT, CDR2 SNEGSKA (reference sequence). The DNA for the CDR3 is TGCAGTGCTAGGATAGGGGGGGCCCACGAGCAGTACTTC. Encoded protein: CSARIGGAHEQYF.

The CDR3 sequence: CASGTGLGAPDNEKLFF. The CDR3 DNA follows: TGTGCCAGCGGGACAGGGCTGGGTGCTCCAGATAATGAAAAACTGTTTTTT. The chain has TRBV19 and TRBJ1-4, with 9 bases aligning to TRBD1. The CDR3 runs to 17 residues. V was pared by 9 bases and J by 4 bases, with 15 bases of the junction left unmatched. CDR1 and CDR2 from the germline V gene are LNHDA and SQIVND (reference sequence).

This clonotype was counted at least ten times. The genes are TRBV29-1 and TRBJ1-2, with unresolved D. The CDR3 sequence is 11 residues long. V shed 3 bases and J shed 7 bases, with 9 bases lying between them. Germline V CDR1 and CDR2: SQVTM, ANQGSEA. The CDR3 loop reads CSVDDRLGYTF. CDR3 bases: TGCAGCGTTGACGATCGGCTTGGCTACACCTTC.

In this sample, this clonotype turned up a few times. CDR3 sequence (DNA): TGTGCCAGCCGACAGGTAAACACTGAAGCTTTCTTT. It is translated as CASRQVNTEAFF. V is TRBV10-3 and J is TRBJ1-1; TRBD1 is a possible D gene (6 bases). The CDR3 loop spans 12 amino acids. Germline V CDR1 and CDR2: ENHRY, SYGVKD. Between the trimmed V and J ends, which lost 10 bases and 2 bases, there was a span of 11 bases.

With respect to this clonotype: Possible read error: a much larger clone is one base away. This chain joins TRBV7-2 and TRBJ2-5; D unclear. The J call may be mistaken, given a closer DNA end match to TRBJ2-7. Per germline, CDR1 SGHTA and CDR2 FQGNSA. This CDR3 is 12 amino acids long. The CDR3 bases are TGTGCCAGCGGCCCTAACCACCACGAGCAGTACTTC. Translating it yields CASGPNHHEQYF.

The chain employs TRBV7-2 and TRBJ1-1, with no clear D. V was cut by 3 bases and J by 0 bases, with 8 bases left in between. Per germline, CDR1 SGHTA and CDR2 FQGNSA. The CDR3 loop spans 14 amino acids. The CDR3 coding sequence is TGTGCCAGCAGCTTGCCGGTACTGAACACTGAAGCTTTCTTT. Its translation is CASSLPVLNTEAFF.

This clonotype turned up a few times. The chain recombines TRBV20-1 with TRBJ2-7, with 11 bases aligning to TRBD2. The CDR3 covers 15 residues. Losses at the gene ends were 0 bases for V and 5 bases for J; bases not matched to a gene: 6. From germline, CDR1 is DFQATT and CDR2 SNEGSKA (reference sequence). The CDR3, as DNA: TGCAGTGCTAGAGAGGGGGCTAGCGGGGGGAACGAGCAGTACTTC. This encodes CSAREGASGGNEQYF.

There are a few counts of this clonotype. The gene calls are TRBV7-8 and TRBJ1-6; 7 bases map to TRBD1. V was clipped by 5 bases and J by 7 bases; unmatched bases: 8. The CDR3 totals 15 residues. Germline values: CDR1 SGHVS, CDR2 FQNEAQ. CDR3 sequence reads: CASSQDRARNSPLHF. In DNA form, the CDR3 reads TGTGCCAGCAGCCAAGACAGGGCGCGGAATTCACCCCTCCACTTT.

As to this clonotype: Germline is not matched at one junction end, which may reflect a read error. The chain recombines TRBV5-1 with TRBJ2-2, with D possibly being TRBD1 (6 bases). This CDR3 is built from 15 residues. The germline V gene has CDR1 SGHRS and CDR2 YFSETQ. The CDR3 loop is CAGSLAPDSNGELFF. In DNA form, the CDR3 reads TGCGCCGGCAGCTTGGCCCCGGACAGTAACGGGGAGCTGTTTTTT.

The chain employs TRBV20-1 and TRBJ1-2; 7 bases line up with TRBD1. The CDR3 has 15 amino acids. V gave up 6 bases and J gave up 4 bases; unmatched junction bases: 14. Looked up from germline, CDR1 is DFQATT and CDR2 is SNEGSKA (reference sequence). CDR3 protein: CSAKPGQAHLYGYTF. CDR3 in DNA: TGCAGTGCCAAACCCGGACAGGCGCACCTCTATGGCTACACCTTC.

The V call is TRBV19, the J call TRBJ1-5, with D hard to call. Germline assignment: CDR1 LNHDA and CDR2 SQIVND (reference sequence). The V end lost 6 bases, the J end lost 3 bases, and 15 bases lay between the germline ends. The CDR3 is 15 residues long. The CDR3: CASSKRTEPNQPQHF. CDR3 nucleotides: TGTGCCAGTAGCAAAAGGACGGAGCCCAATCAGCCCCAGCATTTT.

Regarding this clonotype: This may stem from a read error, because a much larger clone lies one nucleotide away. The rearrangement links TRBV11-1 to TRBJ1-2; 7 bases are a match to TRBD1. The CDR3 runs to 16 residues. J lost 10 bases, V lost 5 bases, and 19 bases had no gene match. Germline loops: CDR1 SGHAT, CDR2 FQDESV (reference sequence). The CDR3 protein is CASSPRRVDRVNAYTF. CDR3 sequence (DNA): TGTGCCAGCAGCCCCCGTCGAGTAGACAGGGTGAATGCCTACACCTTC. Full variable domain (outside the CDR3, taken from reference TRBV11-1 and TRBJ1-2): EAEVAQSPRYKITEKSQAVAFWCDPISGHATLYWYRQILGQGPELLVQFQDESVVDDSQLPKDRFSAERLKGVDSTLKIQPAELGDSAMYLCASSPRRVDRVNAYTFGSGTRLTVV.

This rearrangement joins TRBV19 to TRBJ1-3; D is uncertain. The CDR3 is 15 amino acids. Germline V gene sequence: CDR1 LNHDA, CDR2 SQIVND (reference sequence). Between the trimmed V and J ends, which lost 3 bases and 0 bases, there was a span of 9 bases. The DNA of the CDR3 is TGTGCCAGTAGTATTGGGGTCTACTCTGGAAACACCATATATTTT. Amino acid sequence: CASSIGVYSGNTIYF.

This clonotype came up a few times. This rearrangement joins TRBV11-2 to TRBJ1-1, with TRBD1 matching over 7 bases. V shed 5 bases, J shed 0 bases, and the junction held 6 bases outside the gene matches. This CDR3 has 15 residues. Germline loops: CDR1 SGHAT, CDR2 FQNNGV. The CDR3, as DNA: TGTGCCAGCAGCAAACGACAGGGCATGAACACTGAAGCTTTCTTT. It yields the protein CASSKRQGMNTEAFF.

In the case of this clonotype: Given a much more abundant clone one base away, this may be a read error. The chain uses TRBV7-8 and TRBJ1-5; a weak D match, TRBD1 (6 bases). Looked up from germline, CDR1 is SGHVS and CDR2 is FQNEAQ. Trimming stripped 5 bases from V and 4 bases from J, with 15 bases between. CDR3 size: 15 residues. The CDR3 nucleotides are TGTGCCAGCAGCCAAGACGAGGGGACAAATCAGCCCCAGCATTTT. Protein product: CASSQDEGTNQPQHF.

The table lists this clonotype with a count of one. The rearrangement uses TRBV7-6 and TRBJ2-7, with D possibly matching TRBD1 (5 bases). This CDR3 is built from 16 residues. V lost 5 bases and J lost 0, with 17 bases in between. Germline V gene data show CDR1 as SGHVS and CDR2 as FNYEAQ. The chain's CDR3 is CASSPGLAESSYEQYF. The DNA for the CDR3 is TGTGCCAGCAGCCCAGGGCTGGCGGAGAGCTCCTACGAGCAGTACTTC.

The rearrangement joins TRBV7-2 to TRBJ2-7, with TRBD2 matching over 10 bases. The germline CDR1 and CDR2 sequences are SGHTA and FQGNSA. With 4 bases clipped from V and 9 bases from J, the junction kept 6 bases outside the gene matches. This CDR3 region has 13 residues. The CDR3 bases are TGTGCCAGCAGCTGGGACCTAGCGGGAGTGCAGTACTTC. Protein sequence: CASSWDLAGVQYF.

The J gene is TRBJ1-4, the V gene TRBV29-1; D remains unclear. Germline CDR1 and CDR2: SQVTM and ANQGSEA. Trimming left V 8 bases short and J 7 bases short, with 17 bases between. This CDR3 region has 13 residues. CDR3 sequence: CSQDTLSGEKLFF. CDR3 coding DNA: TGCAGCCAAGACACGCTTTCGGGTGAAAAACTGTTTTTT.

Turning to this clonotype: A much larger clone sits a single nucleotide away, making a read error possible. This chain's CDR3 is CASSLGGEGYQPQHF. The CDR3, as DNA: TGTGCCAGCAGCTTAGGGGGAGAGGGATATCAGCCCCAGCATTTT. V is TRBV7-3 and J is TRBJ1-5, with D possibly being TRBD1 (5 bases). Germline values: CDR1 SGHTA, CDR2 FQGTGA. The CDR3 contains 15 residues. V was clipped by 2 bases and J by 5 bases, with 13 bases between them.

This clonotype was recorded a few times. The chain uses TRBV7-2 and TRBJ1-2; 8 nucleotides line up with TRBD1. V shed 4 bases, J shed 4 bases, and the junction held 8 bases outside the gene matches. Germline V gene data show CDR1 as SGHTA and CDR2 as FQGNSA. The CDR3 is 15 amino acids. CDR3 coding DNA: TGTGCCAGCAGCTCTCTCAGGGGGCACGGCTATGGCTACACCTTC. It translates to CASSSLRGHGYGYTF.

On this clonotype itself: One end of the junction varies from germline; a read error may be responsible. The V and J genes are TRBV2 and TRBJ1-1, with a possible D match to TRBD1 (5 bases). Germline CDR1 SNHLY, CDR2 FYNNEI. There are 14 residues in the CDR3. DNA of the CDR3: TGTGCCACCAGTGAGAAGTACGGGGGCACTGAAGCTTTCTTT. Its translation: CATSEKYGGTEAFF.

The chain links TRBV7-9 to TRBJ2-7, with D perhaps matching TRBD2 (5 bases). Germline CDR1 SEHNR, CDR2 FQNEAQ (reference sequence). Trimming stripped 2 bases from V and 5 bases from J, with 7 bases between. The CDR3 length is 12 residues. CDR3 in DNA: TGTGCCAGCAGCTTAATGAGGGACGAGCAGTACTTC. Translation gives CASSLMRDEQYF.

Concerning this clonotype: The CDR3 ends on some other residue instead of the conserved phenylalanine or tryptophan, so this is likely a read error. This sequence joins TRBV29-1 and TRBJ1-2; TRBD1 aligns across 7 bases. The CDR3 consists of 11 residues. In germline, CDR1 is SQVTM, CDR2 ANQGSEA. Trimming cost V 6 bases and J 11 bases; bases outside gene matches: 9. CDR3 residues: CSVDLQGRYTL. The CDR3 nucleotides read TGCAGCGTGGATCTACAGGGGCGGTACACCCTC.

The count of this clonotype is one. This rearrangement joins TRBV12-3 or TRBV12-4 to TRBJ1-5; no reliable D call. Trimming took off 2 bases at V and 1 base at J, with 9 bases between the two ends. The CDR3 is 15 amino acids. In nucleotides, the CDR3 is TGTGCCAGCAGTTTATCGTTTGGAAGCAATCAGCCCCAGCATTTT. Protein sequence: CASSLSFGSNQPQHF.

The gene calls are TRBV24-1 and TRBJ2-1, with 7 bases that match TRBD2. The V segment lost 4 bases and the J segment 5 bases; nucleotides outside the gene matches: 10. CDR1 is KGHDR, CDR2 SFDVKD, per germline. This CDR3 spans 16 amino acids. The CDR3 DNA reads as TGTGCCACCAGTGACTCGACTAGCAAACTAGACAATGAGCAGTTCTTC. As protein: CATSDSTSKLDNEQFF.

The chain has TRBV29-1 and TRBJ1-2; TRBD1 agrees at 10 bases. The J segment lost 6 bases and the V segment lost 8 bases, leaving 9 bases of the junction unmatched. The CDR3 is made up of 13 amino acids. Germline CDR1 SQVTM, CDR2 ANQGSEA. The CDR3 DNA follows: TGCAGCTTAGCGGGGACAGGGGTAGATGGCTACACCTTC. Translating it yields CSLAGTGVDGYTF. Full variable domain (rest looked up from reference TRBV29-1 and TRBJ1-2): SAVISQKPSRDICQRGTSLTIQCQVDSQVTMMFWYRQQPGQSLTLIATANQGSEATYESGFVIDKFPISRPNLTFSTLTVSNMSPEDSSIYLCSLAGTGVDGYTFGSGTRLTVV.

The sample holds many counts of this clonotype. The V call is TRBV7-9, the J call TRBJ2-7, with D maybe TRBD1 (5 bases). The CDR3 consists of 13 residues. Germline V gives CDR1 SEHNR, CDR2 FQNEAQ (reference sequence). V gave up 3 bases and J gave up 5 bases, with 11 bases separating them. This chain's CDR3 is CASSLQGFDEQYF. The DNA of the CDR3 is TGTGCCAGCAGCTTGCAGGGTTTCGACGAGCAGTACTTC.

This clonotype showed up many times. The J gene is TRBJ1-6, the V gene TRBV24-1, with no clear D. Trimming removed 3 bases at V and 10 bases at J, with 9 bases between. CDR1 KGHDR and CDR2 SFDVKD come from the germline V gene. This CDR3 region has 13 residues. The CDR3 sequence is CATSDELGSPLHF. Written as DNA, the CDR3 is TGTGCCACCAGTGATGAACTGGGCTCACCCCTCCACTTT.